This TCR beta chain stems from a study of STAT5B mutations in CD4+ large granular lymphocyte leukemia. About the study: Among healthy donors, a particular HLA allele went with more CDR3 'QG' motifs. Findings and caveats of the study: 8/27 top patient clones versus 2/35 control clones were TRBV06-family. Without putative leukemic clones, patient CD4-sorted repertoires remained more clonal than healthy CD4+ repertoires. No patients shared main leukemic clonotypes, though roughly 25% appeared at low frequency elsewhere.

Profiling relied on immunoSEQ multiplex PCR, and the TCRdb table lists in-frame clones only, not all of them. The profile shows some 32,000 clones, just under 85% of them singletons. V gave up 0 bases and J gave up 3 bases, with 6 bases separating them. The length of the CDR3 is 13 residues. CDR1 and CDR2 from the germline V gene are WSHSY and SAAADI. This clone was seen just once. What it recognizes is unknown. The V call is TRBV10-2, the J call TRBJ2-7; no reliable D call. The TCR was taken from a human donor in good health. Sequenced sample: CD4+ T cells from blood buffy coats. Here the CDR3 reads CASSESKFYEQYF. CDR3 coding DNA: TGCGCCAGCAGTGAGTCGAAATTCTACGAGCAGTACTTC.